The sequence of this TCR beta chain was determined in a study of CD8 T cells in Susac syndrome (dated by TCRdb to about 2019). Concerning the study at large: The study used repertoire sequencing to test whether antigen drove CD8+ T cell activation and differentiation in Susac syndrome. The clonality of the CD8+ T cell repertoire was compared across some eleven healthy donors, about 14 Susac syndrome patients and under 19 multiple sclerosis patients. Overall results and qualifications from the work: The TCR sequencing and HLA analysis was acknowledged to have included a relatively small number of individuals.

V is cut by 4 bases and J by 2 bases, and the space between the germline ends is 9 bases. Including cysteine and phenylalanine, the CDR3 has 13 amino acids. Only the CDR3 DNA stays, 39 bases, in frame from base 1. Looking up the germline V gene yields CDR1 ENHRY and CDR2 SYGVKD. RNA was extracted using the RNeasy kit, and roughly 0.5 to 1 microgram was reverse transcribed with random hexamers. The immunoSEQ multiplex PCR assay, which covers 54 Vbeta and 13 Jbeta segments, was used to amplify TCR beta CDR3 regions. PCR amplification bias was corrected using a synthetic template baseline for primer optimization and computational correction. In the paper's pipeline: Reads were assigned to V, D and J genes according to IMGT and analyzed in immunoSEQ Analyzer, with only productive sequences retained. To calculate clonality, Shannon entropy was normalized by log2 of the number of productive unique sequences and then subtracted from one. For each patient and control, public and private clones were evaluated within the 100 most prevalent clones. Clones were defined as Susac-specific when absent from the healthy and MS cohorts, from about 1,100 published viral clones and from other ImmuneACCESS disease sequences. TCRdb ran its own pipeline on the public reads, namely fastp trimming at Q25 and MiXCR clone calling, and kept in-frame beta chains. Every CDR3 protein is listed once, alongside the most common genes and DNA of its rows. The V and J calls were not made by the authors but by TCRdb's processing. The sample records under 200,000 distinct CDR3 sequences, around 96% of which are singletons. The ten largest clonotypes hold 0.15% to 0.2% of the sample.

Peripheral blood CD8+ and CD4+ T cells from healthy donors, Susac syndrome patients and multiple sclerosis patients were profiled by high-throughput TCR beta sequencing. Treatment-naive patients with stable or active relapsing-remitting disease fulfilling revised McDonald criteria were used as multiple sclerosis controls. Bulk CD8+ and CD4+ T cells were purified by magnetic negative isolation, whereas CD8+ TEMRA cells were enriched by FACS. Blood was collected in EDTA tubes and processed within 24 hours, with PBMCs isolated through density gradient centrifugation. PBMCs destined for TCR sequencing were cryopreserved in liquid nitrogen and later thawed in a 37 °C water bath. The sorted or isolated CD4+, CD8+ and CD8+ TEMRA cells had a purity of 90% or higher. About this clonotype: Its target antigen remains unknown. No qualities accompany the bases; no much larger clone lies one base away.

Sample: CD8+ T cells from PBMCs. The sequence was collected from a human donor with multiple sclerosis. The chain was built from TRBV10-3 and TRBJ2-7; the D gene cannot be resolved reliably. The DNA sequence follows: TGTGCCATCAGTGTTGGAATAACCTACGAGCAGTACTTC. It codes for CAISVGITYEQYF.